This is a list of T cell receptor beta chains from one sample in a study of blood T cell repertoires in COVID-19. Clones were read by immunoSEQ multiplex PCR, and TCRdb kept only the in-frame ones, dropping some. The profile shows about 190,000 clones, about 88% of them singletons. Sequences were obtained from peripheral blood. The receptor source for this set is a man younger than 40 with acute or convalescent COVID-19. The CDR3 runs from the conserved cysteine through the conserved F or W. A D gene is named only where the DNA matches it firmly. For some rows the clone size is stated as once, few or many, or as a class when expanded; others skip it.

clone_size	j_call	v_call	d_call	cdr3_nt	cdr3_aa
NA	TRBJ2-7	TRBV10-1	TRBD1	TGCGCCAGCAGCCGGGACAGAGCCTACGAGCAGTACTTC	CASSRDRAYEQYF
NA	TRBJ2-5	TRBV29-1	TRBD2	TGCAGCGTTGAACTAGCGGGGGACCAAGAGACCCAGTACTTC	CSVELAGDQETQYF
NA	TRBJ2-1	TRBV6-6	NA	TGTGCCAGCAGCAAGGCACAGGGCTCCTACAATGAGCAGTTCTTC	CASSKAQGSYNEQFF
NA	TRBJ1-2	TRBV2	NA	TGTGCCAGCCGGAGGCAGGGGACCTCCTATGGCTACACCTTC	CASRRQGTSYGYTF
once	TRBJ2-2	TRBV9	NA	TGTGCCAGCAGCGTAGCGGTAAACACCGGGGAGCTGTTTTTT	CASSVAVNTGELFF
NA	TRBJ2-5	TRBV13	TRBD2	TGTGCCAGCAGCACGGGACTAGCGGGAGAGACCCAGTACTTC	CASSTGLAGETQYF
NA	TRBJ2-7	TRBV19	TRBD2	TGTGCCAGTAGTAAGTGGGGGACTAGCGGCCTCTCCTACGAGCAGTACTTC	CASSKWGTSGLSYEQYF
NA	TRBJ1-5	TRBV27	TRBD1	TGTGCCAGCAGAGGGACAGGGCGAGAGCCCCAGCATTTT	CASRGTGREPQHF
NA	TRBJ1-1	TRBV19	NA	TGTGCCAGTAGCCCCGGGACACTTAACACTGAAGCTTTCTTT	CASSPGTLNTEAFF
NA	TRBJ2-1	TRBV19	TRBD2	TGTGCCAGTAGCATACTAGCGGGGGGGCTCAATGAGCAGTTCTTC	CASSILAGGLNEQFF
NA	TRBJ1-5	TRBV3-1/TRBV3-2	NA	TGTGCCAGCAGCCAAGATCTCAGTCAGCCCCAGCATTTT	CASSQDLSQPQHF
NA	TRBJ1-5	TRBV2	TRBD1	TGTGCCAGCAGTGAGGGACAGCCCAATCAGCCCCAGCATTTT	CASSEGQPNQPQHF
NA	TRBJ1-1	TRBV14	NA	TGTGCCAGCAGTCCAGGAAACACTGAAGCTTTCTTT	CASSPGNTEAFF
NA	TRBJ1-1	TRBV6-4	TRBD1	TGTGCCAGCAGTGACCTTCGGACAGGGGGCCTTTTCTTT	CASSDLRTGGLFF
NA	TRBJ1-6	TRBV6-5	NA	TGTGCCAGCACGGGGGGGGGAGGTTCACCCCTCCACTTT	CASTGGGGSPLHF
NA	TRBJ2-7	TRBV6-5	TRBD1	TGTGCCAGCGATAGGGACAGAAACTACGAGCAGTACTTC	CASDRDRNYEQYF
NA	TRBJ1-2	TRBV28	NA	TGTGCCAGCAGTTCGACAGGTCAAGGGTATGGCTACACCTTC	CASSSTGQGYGYTF
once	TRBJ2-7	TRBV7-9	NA	TGTGCCAGCAGCTTCGGGGGACAGAGCTCCTACGAGCAGTACTTC	CASSFGGQSSYEQYF
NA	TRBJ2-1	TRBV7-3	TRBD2	TGTGCCAGCAGCTTAGAGCGGGAGGCGGGTGAGCAGTTCTTC	CASSLEREAGEQFF
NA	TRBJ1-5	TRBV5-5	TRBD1	TGTGCCAGCAGCTTGGGTCAACCGGGACAGGGGCCTTCCAATCAGCCCCAGCATTTT	CASSLGQPGQGPSNQPQHF
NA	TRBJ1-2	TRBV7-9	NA	TGTGCCAGCAGCGACAGAATTAATAACTATGGCTACACCTTC	CASSDRINNYGYTF
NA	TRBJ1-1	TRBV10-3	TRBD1	TGTGCCATCATAGGGGGCATCACTGAAGCTTTCTTT	CAIIGGITEAFF
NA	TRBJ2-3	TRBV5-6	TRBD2	TGTGCCAGCAGCCCTGGACTAGCGACAGATACGCAGTATTTT	CASSPGLATDTQYF
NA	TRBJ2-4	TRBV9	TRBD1	TGTGCCAGCAGCTCACCGGGACAGGGAAACATTCAGTACTTC	CASSSPGQGNIQYF
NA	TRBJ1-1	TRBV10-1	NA	TGCGCCAGCAGTGAGAATACAGGGTTTGCGGCTTTCTTT	CASSENTGFAAFF
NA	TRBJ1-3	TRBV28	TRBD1	TGTGCCAGCAGTTTCCACAGGGGATCCGGAAACACCATATATTTT	CASSFHRGSGNTIYF
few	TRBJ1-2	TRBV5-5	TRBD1	TGTGCCAGCTCTACGGGACAGCTTGTGGACTATGGCTACACCTTC	CASSTGQLVDYGYTF
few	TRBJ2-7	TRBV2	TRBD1	TGTGCCAGCAGTGGACAGGGAATCTACGAGCAGTACTTC	CASSGQGIYEQYF
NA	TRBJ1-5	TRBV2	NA	TGTGCCAGCAGTGAACGGGTTTATAGCAATCAGCCCCAGCATTTT	CASSERVYSNQPQHF
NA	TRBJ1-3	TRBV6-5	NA	TGTGCCAGCAGTTATCAGGGTCTGAGTGGCACCATATATTTT	CASSYQGLSGTIYF
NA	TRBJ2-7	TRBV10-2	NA	TGCGCCAGCAGTGATGACGGCGGGCCTACCTACGAGCAGTACTTC	CASSDDGGPTYEQYF
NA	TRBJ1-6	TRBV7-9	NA	TGTGCCAGCAGGCCAAGCGGGACTTATAATTCACCCCTCCACTTT	CASRPSGTYNSPLHF
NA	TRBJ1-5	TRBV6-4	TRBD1	TGTGCCAGCAGCGCTACAGGGGCGGGCAATCAGCCCCAGCATTTT	CASSATGAGNQPQHF
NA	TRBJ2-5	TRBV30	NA	TGTGCCTGGAGTATGACTGGTGGAGGGACCCAGTACTTC	CAWSMTGGGTQYF
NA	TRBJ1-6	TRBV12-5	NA	TGTGCTAGTGCCCGGAGTACAGGGTCGAATTCACCCCTCCACTTT	CASARSTGSNSPLHF
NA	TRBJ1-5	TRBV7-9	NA	TGTGCCACCACGGCGGAGAATCAGCCCCAGCATTTT	CATTAENQPQHF
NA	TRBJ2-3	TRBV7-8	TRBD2	TGTGCCAGCAGCCTAACGGGACTAGGAGGCGGTACGCAGTATTTT	CASSLTGLGGGTQYF
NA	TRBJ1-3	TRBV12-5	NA	TGTGCTAGTGCCTGGTGGGCGGGGGCTGGAAACACCATATATTTT	CASAWWAGAGNTIYF
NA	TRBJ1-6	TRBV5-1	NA	TGCGCCAGCAGCTTGGTCGGACAGATAAATTCGCCCCTCCACTTT	CASSLVGQINSPLHF
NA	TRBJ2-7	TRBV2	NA	TGTGCCAGCAGCCCCCAAGGGGTCCACGAGCAGTACTTC	CASSPQGVHEQYF
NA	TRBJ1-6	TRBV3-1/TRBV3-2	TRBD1	TGTGCCAGCAGCCAACGAGGGGGCAGGAGCTCCTATAATTCACCCCTCCACTTT	CASSQRGGRSSYNSPLHF
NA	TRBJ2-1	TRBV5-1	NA	TGCGCCAGCAGCTTGGATGCGGAAATCTACAATGAGCAGTTCTTC	CASSLDAEIYNEQFF
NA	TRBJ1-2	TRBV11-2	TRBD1	TGTGCCAGCAGCTTGCAGGGACAGGTCTATGGCTACACCTTC	CASSLQGQVYGYTF
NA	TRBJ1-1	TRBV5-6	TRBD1	TGTGCCAGCAGCCTACAGGGGACGAACACTGAAGCTTTCTTT	CASSLQGTNTEAFF
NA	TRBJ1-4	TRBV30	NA	TGTGCCTGGAGTGGGCAGACTAATGAAAAACTGTTTTTT	CAWSGQTNEKLFF
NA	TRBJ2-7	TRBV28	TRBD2	TGTGCCAGCCAGTTCCCGGGGGGTCCCTACGAGCAGTACTTC	CASQFPGGPYEQYF
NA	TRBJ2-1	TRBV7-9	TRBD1	TGTGCCAGCCGAGGACAGGGGGCCTCCAATGAGCAGTTCTTC	CASRGQGASNEQFF
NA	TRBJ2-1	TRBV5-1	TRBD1	TGCGCCAGCAGCCCAGAGCCGGGACAGGGCCTAAATGAGCAGTTCTTC	CASSPEPGQGLNEQFF
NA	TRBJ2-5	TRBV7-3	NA	TGTGCCAGCAGCTTTTCTTCCGGACCGGGGGAGACCCAGTACTTC	CASSFSSGPGETQYF
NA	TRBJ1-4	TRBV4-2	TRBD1	TGTGCCAGCAGCCCCGGGACAGATAATGAAAAACTGTTTTTT	CASSPGTDNEKLFF
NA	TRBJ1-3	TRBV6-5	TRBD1	TGTGCCAGCAGGTGGGACAGGGCGAATGGAAACACCATATATTTT	CASRWDRANGNTIYF
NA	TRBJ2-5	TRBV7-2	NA	TGTGCCAGCAGCCGGGCGACGGGGAACCAAGAGACCCAGTACTTC	CASSRATGNQETQYF
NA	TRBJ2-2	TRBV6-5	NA	TGTGCCAGCAAAGACAGAAACACCGGGGAGCTGTTTTTT	CASKDRNTGELFF
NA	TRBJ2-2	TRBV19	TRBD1	TGTGCCACAAAAAGCCCCGGGACAGGGAACACCGGGGAGCTGTTTTTT	CATKSPGTGNTGELFF
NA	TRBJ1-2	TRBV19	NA	TGTGCCAGTAGTATGGGGACTGAAATAAACTATGGCTACACCTTC	CASSMGTEINYGYTF
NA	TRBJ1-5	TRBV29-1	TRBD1	TGCAGCGTTGTGACAGGGGATCAGCCCCAGCATTTT	CSVVTGDQPQHF
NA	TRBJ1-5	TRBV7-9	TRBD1	TGTGCCAGCAGCTTAGAACCCGGACAGGGGAGATATCAGCCCCAGCATTTT	CASSLEPGQGRYQPQHF
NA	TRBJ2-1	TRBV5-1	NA	TGCGCCAGCAGCTTGGACAGCCCGGGGAATGAGCAGTTCTTC	CASSLDSPGNEQFF